This entry lists 6 T cell receptor beta chains sequenced from one sample in a study of blood T cell repertoires in COVID-19. Sequenced by immunoSEQ multiplex PCR; TCRdb stores in-frame clones only, minus some. The sample comprises approximately 200,000 clones, more than 75% of which are singletons, and less than 8% rests with the top ten. Sequencing was done on a sample of PBMCs or T cells enriched from blood (not recorded which). These receptors were obtained from a young man in a cohort exposed to, infected with or recovered from COVID-19 (not recorded which).

The chain couples TRBV6-5 to TRBJ1-6; 9 nucleotides line up with TRBD1. The V segment lost 7 bases and the J segment 7 bases; nucleotides outside the gene matches: 5. From germline, CDR1 is MNHEY and CDR2 SVGAGI. The CDR3 runs to 14 residues. The CDR3 nucleotides are TGTGCCAGCAAGGGACAGGGACGGAATTCACCCCTCCACTTT. Translated: CASKGQGRNSPLHF.

The chain employs TRBV7-9 and TRBJ1-3; D is ambiguous. Germline CDR1 and CDR2: SEHNR and FQNEAQ (reference sequence). This CDR3 region has 13 residues. Trimming cost V 4 bases and J 4 bases, with 8 bases left between them. The CDR3 nucleotides read TGTGCCAGCAGCTCCCTAAACGGAAACACCATATATTTT. Its translation: CASSSLNGNTIYF.

The V gene is TRBV5-1, the J gene TRBJ1-2; 11 bases are shared with TRBD1. Germline values: CDR1 SGHRS, CDR2 YFSETQ. CDR3 length: 15 amino acids. The V gene end was trimmed by 0 bases and the J gene end by 6 bases; junction bases not matched to a gene: 4. The CDR3 nucleotides are TGCGCCAGCAGCTTGGCCCGGACAGGGGGCAATGGCTACACCTTC. Protein sequence: CASSLARTGGNGYTF.

The rearrangement links TRBV29-1 to TRBJ2-3, with TRBD1 matching over 7 bases. The CDR3 consists of 11 residues. CDR1 and CDR2 from the germline V gene are SQVTM and ANQGSEA. Trimming removed 4 bases from V and 9 bases from J; junction bases left unmatched: 4. The CDR3 sequence is CSVGPTGTQYF. As DNA, the CDR3 is TGCAGCGTTGGTCCGACAGGGACGCAGTATTTT.

In its sample, this clone was seen once. This chain uses TRBV11-3 with TRBJ1-5, with TRBD1 matching 8 bases. Germline V CDR1 and CDR2: SGHNT, YENEEA. J gave up 4 bases and V 5 bases, and 22 bases lay outside the gene matches. CDR3 length equals 20 residues. The CDR3, as DNA: TGTGCCAGCAGCCCGTATCTAAACCGGACAGGGAAGGGCGTGAATCAGCCCCAGCATTTT. Its protein product is CASSPYLNRTGKGVNQPQHF.

The rearrangement uses TRBV7-2 and TRBJ2-1; D is possibly TRBD1 (6 bases). The ends were cut back, 2 bases at V and 8 bases at J, with 13 bases in the middle. Germline-derived CDR1 and CDR2 are SGHTA and FQGNSA. This CDR3 is built from 14 residues. CDR3 sequence reads: CASSLIPYRDEQFF. CDR3 in DNA: TGTGCCAGCAGCTTAATTCCCTACAGGGATGAGCAGTTCTTC.